The subject of this entry is one T cell receptor beta chain. Data came from immunoSEQ multiplex PCR; TCRdb stores just in-frame clones and leaves some out. The table lists about 130,000 clones, around 92% of them singletons. The data stem from a study of control samples from healthy donors and cancer patients. V dropped 3 bases and J dropped 1; count of bases not matched to a gene: 4. The CDR3 is made up of 15 amino acids. Germline lookup yields CDR1 LNHDA and CDR2 SQIVND (reference sequence). The sample comprised blood. The clonotype was recovered from a woman between 50 and 59 years old in good health. The chain uses TRBV19 and TRBJ2-3, with 7 bases fitting TRBD2. CDR3 sequence (DNA): TGTGCCAGTAGTATGAGCGGGAAAGGCACAGATACGCAGTATTTT. Protein product: CASSMSGKGTDTQYF. Using reference TRBV19 and TRBJ2-3 for the parts outside the CDR3, the full variable domain is DGGITQSPKYLFRKEGQNVTLSCEQNLNHDAMYWYRQDPGQGLRLIYYSQIVNDFQKGDIAEGYSVSREKKESFPLTVTSAQKNPTAFYLCASSMSGKGTDTQYFGPGTRLTVL.